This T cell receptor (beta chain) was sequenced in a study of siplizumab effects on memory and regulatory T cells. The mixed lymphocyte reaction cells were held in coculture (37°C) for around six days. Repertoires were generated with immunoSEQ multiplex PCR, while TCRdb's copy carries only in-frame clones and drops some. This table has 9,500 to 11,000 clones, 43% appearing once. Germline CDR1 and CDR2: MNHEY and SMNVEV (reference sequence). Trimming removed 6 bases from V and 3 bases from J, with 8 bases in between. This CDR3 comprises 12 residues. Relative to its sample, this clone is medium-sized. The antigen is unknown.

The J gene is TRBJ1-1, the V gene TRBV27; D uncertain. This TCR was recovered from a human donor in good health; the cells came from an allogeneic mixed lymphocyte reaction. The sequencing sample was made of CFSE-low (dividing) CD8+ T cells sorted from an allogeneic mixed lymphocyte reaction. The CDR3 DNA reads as TGTGCCAGCAGCTCCCCATACACTGAAGCTTTCTTT. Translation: CASSSPYTEAFF.